The clone carrying this T cell receptor beta chain was counted a single time. The antigen is undetermined. Germline values: CDR1 MDHEN, CDR2 SYDVKM. V lost 7 bases to trimming and J lost 7 bases, with 17 bases between them. CDR3 length: 14 residues. These data come from a study of tumor-infiltrating lymphocytes in primary liver carcinoma. Unsorted whole blood supplied the RNA, and germline DNA was extracted too. Study-level results: With p = 0.039, the top-250-clone fraction in tumors significantly exceeded that in blood.

The investigators made TCR beta cDNA from approximately 510 ng total RNA, using a constant-region primer. Libraries covering TCR beta were generated through three nested multiplex PCR rounds (using a slightly modified ARM-PCR). The first two PCR rounds used TRBV1-TRBV30 primers with a Cbeta primer, approximately 9 cycles each. From the multiplex PCR reads, TCRdb called clonotypes with MiXCR, one entry per CDR3 protein. Among 200,000 or so distinct CDR3 sequences listed, 65% were seen once. This chain connects TRBV28 to TRBJ1-5; possibly TRBD1 for D (6 bases). Sequenced sample: peripheral blood. The receptor comes from a woman in her sixties or seventies with primary liver carcinoma and hepatitis B virus infection. For the CDR3, the DNA is TGTGCCAGCACTGTAACAGGGCTAGGGCAGCCCCAGCATTTT. It encodes CASTVTGLGQPQHF.